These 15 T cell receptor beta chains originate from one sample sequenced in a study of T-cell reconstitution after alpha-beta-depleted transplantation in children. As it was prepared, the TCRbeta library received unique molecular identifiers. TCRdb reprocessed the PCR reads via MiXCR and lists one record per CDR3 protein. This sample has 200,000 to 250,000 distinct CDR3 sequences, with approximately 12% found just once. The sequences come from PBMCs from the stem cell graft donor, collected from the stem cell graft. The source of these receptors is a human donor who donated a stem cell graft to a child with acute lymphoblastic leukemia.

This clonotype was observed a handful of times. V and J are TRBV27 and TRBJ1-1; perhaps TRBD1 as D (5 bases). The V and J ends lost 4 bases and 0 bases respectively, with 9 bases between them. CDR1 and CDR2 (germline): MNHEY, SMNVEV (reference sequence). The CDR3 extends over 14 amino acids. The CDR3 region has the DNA TGTGCCAGCAGTTACGAGGGGATGAACACTGAAGCTTTCTTT. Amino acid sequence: CASSYEGMNTEAFF.

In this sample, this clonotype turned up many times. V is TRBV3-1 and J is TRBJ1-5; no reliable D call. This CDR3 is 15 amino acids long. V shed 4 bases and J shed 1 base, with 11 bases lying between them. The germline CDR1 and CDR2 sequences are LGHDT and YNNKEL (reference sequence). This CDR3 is CASSPAGMSNQPQHF. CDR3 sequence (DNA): TGTGCCAGCAGCCCCGCGGGGATGAGCAATCAGCCCCAGCATTTT.

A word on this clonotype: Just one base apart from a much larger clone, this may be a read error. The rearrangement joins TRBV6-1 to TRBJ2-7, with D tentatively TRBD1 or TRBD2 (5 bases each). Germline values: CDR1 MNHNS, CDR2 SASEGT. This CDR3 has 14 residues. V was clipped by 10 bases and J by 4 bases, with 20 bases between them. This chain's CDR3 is CANILTGTLYEQYF. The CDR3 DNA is TGTGCCAACATCCTTACCGGGACCCTTTACGAGCAGTACTTC.

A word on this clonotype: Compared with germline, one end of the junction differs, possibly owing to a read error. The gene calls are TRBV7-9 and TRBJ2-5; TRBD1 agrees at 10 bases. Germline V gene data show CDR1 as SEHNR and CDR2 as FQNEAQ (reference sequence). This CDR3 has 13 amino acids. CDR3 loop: CASSLVTGQGENF. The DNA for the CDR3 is TGTGCCAGCAGCTTAGTGACCGGACAGGGGGAGAACTTC.

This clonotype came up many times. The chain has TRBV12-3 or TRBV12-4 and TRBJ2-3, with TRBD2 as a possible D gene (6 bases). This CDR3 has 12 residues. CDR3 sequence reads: CAAGGWADTQYF. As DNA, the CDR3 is TGTGCGGCCGGGGGTTGGGCAGATACGCAGTATTTT.

CDR3 in amino acids: CASSPLSSSSYEQYF. CDR3 bases: TGTGCCAGCAGTCCCCTTAGCAGTAGTTCCTACGAGCAGTACTTC. This chain uses TRBV6-1 with TRBJ2-7, with D unclear. Per the germline V gene, CDR1 is MNHNS and CDR2 is SASEGT. Between the trimmed V and J ends, which lost 5 bases and 1 base, there was a span of 15 bases. The CDR3 is 15 amino acids.

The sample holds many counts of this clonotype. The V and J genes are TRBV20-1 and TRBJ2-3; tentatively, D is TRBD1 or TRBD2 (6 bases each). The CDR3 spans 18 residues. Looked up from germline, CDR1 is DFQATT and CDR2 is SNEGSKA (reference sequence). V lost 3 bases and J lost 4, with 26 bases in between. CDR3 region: CSARTQGQIRLVPDTQYF. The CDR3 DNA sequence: TGCAGTGCTAGGACACAAGGACAGATCAGACTAGTTCCAGATACGCAGTATTTT.

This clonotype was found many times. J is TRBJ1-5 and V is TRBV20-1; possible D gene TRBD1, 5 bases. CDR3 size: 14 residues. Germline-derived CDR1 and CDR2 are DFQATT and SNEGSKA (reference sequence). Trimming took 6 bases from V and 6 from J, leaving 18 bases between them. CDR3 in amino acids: CSAWRGGGSQPQHF. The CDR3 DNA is TGCAGTGCCTGGAGGGGCGGGGGAAGTCAGCCCCAGCATTTT.

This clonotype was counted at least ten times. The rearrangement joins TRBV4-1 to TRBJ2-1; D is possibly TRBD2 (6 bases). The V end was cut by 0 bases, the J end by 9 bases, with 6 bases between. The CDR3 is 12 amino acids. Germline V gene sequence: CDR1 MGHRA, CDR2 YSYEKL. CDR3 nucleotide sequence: TGCGCCAGCAGCCAAGATAGCGGTGAGCAGTTCTTC. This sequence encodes CASSQDSGEQFF.

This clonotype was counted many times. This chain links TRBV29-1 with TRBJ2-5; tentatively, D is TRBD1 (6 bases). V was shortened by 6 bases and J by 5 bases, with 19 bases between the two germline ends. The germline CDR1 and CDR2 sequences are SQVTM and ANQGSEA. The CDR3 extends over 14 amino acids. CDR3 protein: CSVSPGPRGETQYF. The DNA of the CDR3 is TGCAGCGTCTCACCGGGACCTAGGGGGGAGACCCAGTACTTC. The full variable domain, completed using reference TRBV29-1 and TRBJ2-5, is SAVISQKPSRDICQRGTSLTIQCQVDSQVTMMFWYRQQPGQSLTLIATANQGSEATYESGFVIDKFPISRPNLTFSTLTVSNMSPEDSSIYLCSVSPGPRGETQYFGPGTRLLVL.

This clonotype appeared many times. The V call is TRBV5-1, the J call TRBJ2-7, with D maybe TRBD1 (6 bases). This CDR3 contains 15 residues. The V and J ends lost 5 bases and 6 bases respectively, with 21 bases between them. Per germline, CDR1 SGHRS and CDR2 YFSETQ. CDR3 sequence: CASSPGGTPPLEQYF. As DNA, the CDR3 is TGCGCCAGCAGTCCAGGTGGGACACCGCCTCTCGAGCAGTACTTC.

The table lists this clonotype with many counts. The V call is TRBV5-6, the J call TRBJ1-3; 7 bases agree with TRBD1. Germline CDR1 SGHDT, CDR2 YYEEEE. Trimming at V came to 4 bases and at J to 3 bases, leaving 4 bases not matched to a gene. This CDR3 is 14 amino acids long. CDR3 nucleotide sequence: TGTGCCAGCAGCCGACAGGGAGGTGGAAACACCATATATTTT. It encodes CASSRQGGGNTIYF. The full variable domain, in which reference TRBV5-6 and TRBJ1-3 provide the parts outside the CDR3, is DAGVTQSPTHLIKTRGQQVTLRCSPKSGHDTVSWYQQALGQGPQFIFQYYEEEERQRGNFPDRFSGHQFPNYSSELNVNALLLGDSALYLCASSRQGGGNTIYFGEGSWLTVV.

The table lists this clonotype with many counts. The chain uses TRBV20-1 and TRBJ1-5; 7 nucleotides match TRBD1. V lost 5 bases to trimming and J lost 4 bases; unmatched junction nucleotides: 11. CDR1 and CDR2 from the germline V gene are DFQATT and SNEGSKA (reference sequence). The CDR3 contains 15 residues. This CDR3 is CSASDADRRNQPQHF. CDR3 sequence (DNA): TGCAGTGCTTCTGACGCGGACAGGAGGAATCAGCCCCAGCATTTT.

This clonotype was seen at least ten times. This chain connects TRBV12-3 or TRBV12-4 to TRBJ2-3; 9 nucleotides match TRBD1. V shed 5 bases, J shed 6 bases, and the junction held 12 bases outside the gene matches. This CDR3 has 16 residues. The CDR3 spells CASSPSTGGFMDTQYF. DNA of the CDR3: TGTGCCAGCAGTCCTTCGACAGGGGGGTTCATGGATACGCAGTATTTT.

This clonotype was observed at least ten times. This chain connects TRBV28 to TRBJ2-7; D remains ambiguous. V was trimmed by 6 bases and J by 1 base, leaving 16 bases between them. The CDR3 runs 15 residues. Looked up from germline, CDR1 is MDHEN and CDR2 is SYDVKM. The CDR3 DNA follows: TGTGCCAGCAGCAAATCACTGGCTTGGTCCTACGAGCAGTACTTC. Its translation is CASSKSLAWSYEQYF. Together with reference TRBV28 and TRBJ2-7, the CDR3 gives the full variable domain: DVKVTQSSRYLVKRTGEKVFLECVQDMDHENMFWYRQDPGLGLRLIYFSYDVKMKEKGDIPEGYSVSREKKERFSLILESASTNQTSMYLCASSKSLAWSYEQYFGPGTRLTVT.